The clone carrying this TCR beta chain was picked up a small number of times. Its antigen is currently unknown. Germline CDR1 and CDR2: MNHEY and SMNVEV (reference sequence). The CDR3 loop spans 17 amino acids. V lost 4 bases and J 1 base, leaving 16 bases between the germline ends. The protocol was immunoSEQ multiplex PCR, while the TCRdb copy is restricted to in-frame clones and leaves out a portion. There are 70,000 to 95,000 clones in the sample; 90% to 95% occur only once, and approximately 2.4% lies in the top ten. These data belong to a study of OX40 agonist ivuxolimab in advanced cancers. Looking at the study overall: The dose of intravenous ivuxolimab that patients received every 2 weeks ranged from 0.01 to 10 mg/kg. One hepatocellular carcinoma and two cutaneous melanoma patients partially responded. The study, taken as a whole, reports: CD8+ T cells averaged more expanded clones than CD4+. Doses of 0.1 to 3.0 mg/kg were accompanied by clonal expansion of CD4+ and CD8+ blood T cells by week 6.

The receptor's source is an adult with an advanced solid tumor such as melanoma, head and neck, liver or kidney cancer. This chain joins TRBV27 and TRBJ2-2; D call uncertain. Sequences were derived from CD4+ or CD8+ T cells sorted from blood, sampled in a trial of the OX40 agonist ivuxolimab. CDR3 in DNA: TGTGCCAGCAGTTCCAACCGACATACACAGAACACCGGGGAGCTGTTTTTT. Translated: CASSSNRHTQNTGELFF.